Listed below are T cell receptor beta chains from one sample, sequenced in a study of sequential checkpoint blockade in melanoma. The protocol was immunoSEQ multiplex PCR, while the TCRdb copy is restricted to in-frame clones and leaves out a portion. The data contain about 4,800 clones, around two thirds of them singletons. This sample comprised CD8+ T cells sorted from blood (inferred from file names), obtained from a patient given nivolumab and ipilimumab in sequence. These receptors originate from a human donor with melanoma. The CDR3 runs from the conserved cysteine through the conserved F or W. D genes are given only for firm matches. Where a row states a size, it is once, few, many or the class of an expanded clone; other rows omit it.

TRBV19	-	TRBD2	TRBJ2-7	TGTGCCAGTAGTATATACCCTAGCGGGAGTTCCTACGAGCAGTACTTC	CASSIYPSGSSYEQYF
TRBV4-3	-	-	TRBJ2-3	TGCGCCAGCAGCCAAGGGCTTGGCGGGAGCACAGATACGCAGTATTTT	CASSQGLGGSTDTQYF
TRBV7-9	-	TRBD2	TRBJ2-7	TGTGCCAGCAGCCTAGGGACTAGCGGGGCCCCGGGCTACGAGCAGTACTTC	CASSLGTSGAPGYEQYF
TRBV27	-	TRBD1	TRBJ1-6	TGTGCCAGCATGCCACAAAAGGGGGCAGATAATTCACCCCTCCACTTT	CASMPQKGADNSPLHF
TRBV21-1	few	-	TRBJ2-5	TGTGCCAGCCCCAAGTGCCTAGCGGGGGAAGGTCGGGAGACCCAGTACTTC	CASPKCLAGEGRETQYF
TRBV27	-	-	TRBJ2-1	TGTGCCAGCAGCCCAGGTTTCAATGAGCAGTTCTTC	CASSPGFNEQFF
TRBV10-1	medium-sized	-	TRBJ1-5	TGCGCCAGCAGCGTCCACCTGACCGCTACCGGGACAAAAGCCAATAGCAATCAGCCCCAGCATTTT	CASSVHLTATGTKANSNQPQHF
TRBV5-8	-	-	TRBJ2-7	TGTGCCAGCAGCGATGGGGGGAACTACGAGCAGTACTTC	CASSDGGNYEQYF
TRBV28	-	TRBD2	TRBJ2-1	TGTGCCAGCAGTTTACGACTAGCGGGAGCACGGAATGAGCAGTTCTTC	CASSLRLAGARNEQFF
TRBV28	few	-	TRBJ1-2	TGTGCCAGCAGTTTAATGGGGGGGGCGAACTATGGCTACACCTTC	CASSLMGGANYGYTF
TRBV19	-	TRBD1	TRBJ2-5	TGTGCCAGTAGTATTGGACAGGGCGAGACCCAGTACTTC	CASSIGQGETQYF
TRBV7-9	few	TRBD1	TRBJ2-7	TGTGCCAGCAGCTTAGCTGGGGGACAGGGGACGAGCTCCTACGAGCAGTACTTC	CASSLAGGQGTSSYEQYF
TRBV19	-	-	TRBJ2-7	TGTGCCAGTATAAGGGGGGGGACAGGTTATTTCGGCGAGCAGTACTTC	CASIRGGTGYFGEQYF
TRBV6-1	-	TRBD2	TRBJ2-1	TGTGCCAGCAGCGGACTAGCGGGGGGTCCTAATGAGCAGTTCTTC	CASSGLAGGPNEQFF
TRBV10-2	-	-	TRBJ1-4	TGCGCCAGCAGGCCTACGGCAACTAATGAAAAACTGTTTTTT	CASRPTATNEKLFF
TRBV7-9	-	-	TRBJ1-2	TGTGCCAGCAGCTTGGCAGGGGTCAACTATGGCTACACCTTC	CASSLAGVNYGYTF